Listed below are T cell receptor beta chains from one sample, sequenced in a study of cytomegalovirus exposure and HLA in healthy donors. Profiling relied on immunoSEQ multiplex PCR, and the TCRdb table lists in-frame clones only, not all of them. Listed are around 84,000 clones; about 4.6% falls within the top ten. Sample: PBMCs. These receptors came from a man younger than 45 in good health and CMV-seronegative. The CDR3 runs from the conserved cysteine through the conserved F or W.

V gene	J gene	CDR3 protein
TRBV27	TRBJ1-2	CASSSGVQGANYGYTF
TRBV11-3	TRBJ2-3	CASSQRTGGTDTQYF
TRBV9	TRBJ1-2	CASSVEPHRAGGYTF
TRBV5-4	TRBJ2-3	CASSLFPTTSGGRDTQYF
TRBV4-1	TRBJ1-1	CASSQAMGRPTEAFF
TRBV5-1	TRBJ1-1	CASSGQGNTEAFF
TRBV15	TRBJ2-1	CATSRQGLYNEQFF
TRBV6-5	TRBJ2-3	CASSSNREGRKDTQYF
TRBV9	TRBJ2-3	CASSLGVGSAATDTQYF
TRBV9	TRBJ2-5	CASSVGAGKTQYF
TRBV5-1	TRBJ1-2	CASSPDRGNYGYTF
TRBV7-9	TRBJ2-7	CASSRRGGPYEQYF
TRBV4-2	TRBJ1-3	CASSQETGTENTIYF
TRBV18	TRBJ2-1	CASSPGLTTYNEQFF
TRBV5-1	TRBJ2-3	CASRWNAAPSTDTQYF
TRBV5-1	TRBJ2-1	CASSFTGSYNEQFF
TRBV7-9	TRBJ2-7	CASSERRDEQYF
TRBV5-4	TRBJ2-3	CASYRQGATQYF
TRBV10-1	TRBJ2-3	CASLGLAGGLPTDTQYF
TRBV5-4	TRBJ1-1	CASSSADSGPEAFF
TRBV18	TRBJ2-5	CASSPGRTQYF
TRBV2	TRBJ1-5	CASSEYPLYSNQPQHF
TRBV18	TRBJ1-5	CASSPGTGGLNQPQHF
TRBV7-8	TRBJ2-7	CASSPWRGRAYEQYF
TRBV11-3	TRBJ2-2	CASSPPGTTTGELFF
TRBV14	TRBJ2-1	CASSHGRASGRHEQFF
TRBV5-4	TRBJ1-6	CASSLLAPNSPLHF
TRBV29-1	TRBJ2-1	CSVGQGSEQFF
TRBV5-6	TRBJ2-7	CASSLAGQGRAYEQYF
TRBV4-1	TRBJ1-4	CASSQGRGRVANEKLFF
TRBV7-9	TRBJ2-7	CASSTSGTHYEQYF
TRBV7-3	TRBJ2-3	CASSQQGGASGTDTQYF
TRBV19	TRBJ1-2	CASSARQGRPQSDYGYTF
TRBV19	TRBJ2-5	CASSIWRDQETQYF
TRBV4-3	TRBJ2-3	CASSQVVASGSGDTQYF
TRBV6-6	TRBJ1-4	CASSDTGRGNEKLFF
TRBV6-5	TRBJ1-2	CASSVQGAGYTF
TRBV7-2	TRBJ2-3	CASSLVSLQRELGTQYF
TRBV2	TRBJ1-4	CASSERDEKLFF
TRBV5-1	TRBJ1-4	CASSLARSFVPNEKLFF
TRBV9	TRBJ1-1	CASSPGQGSEAFF
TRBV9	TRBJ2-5	CASSVGDGLQTQYF
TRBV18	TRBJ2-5	CASSPGRGETQYF
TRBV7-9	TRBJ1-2	CASRDAGGGYTF
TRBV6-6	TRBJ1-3	CASSPGQGSGNTIYF
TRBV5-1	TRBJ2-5	CASGLQGPPGTQYF
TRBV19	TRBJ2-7	CASSPRRSSYEQYF
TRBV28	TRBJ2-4	CASSFLGLAGRGGAKNIQYF
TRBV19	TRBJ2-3	CASTLRDSGTDTQYF
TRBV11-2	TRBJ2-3	CASSFWTGGTDTQYF